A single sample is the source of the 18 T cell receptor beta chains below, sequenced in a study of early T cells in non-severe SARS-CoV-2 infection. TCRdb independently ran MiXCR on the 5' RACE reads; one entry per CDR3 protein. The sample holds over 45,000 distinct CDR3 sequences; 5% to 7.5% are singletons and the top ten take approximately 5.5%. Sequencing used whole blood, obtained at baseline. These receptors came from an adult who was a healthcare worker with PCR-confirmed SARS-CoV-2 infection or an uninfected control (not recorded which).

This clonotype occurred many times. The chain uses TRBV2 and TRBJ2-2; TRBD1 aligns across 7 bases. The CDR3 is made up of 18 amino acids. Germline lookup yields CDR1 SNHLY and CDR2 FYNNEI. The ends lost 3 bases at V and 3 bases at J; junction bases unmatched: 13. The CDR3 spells CASSDNSGTVEYTGELFF. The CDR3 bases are TGTGCCAGCAGTGATAACTCCGGGACAGTTGAGTACACCGGGGAGCTGTTTTTT.

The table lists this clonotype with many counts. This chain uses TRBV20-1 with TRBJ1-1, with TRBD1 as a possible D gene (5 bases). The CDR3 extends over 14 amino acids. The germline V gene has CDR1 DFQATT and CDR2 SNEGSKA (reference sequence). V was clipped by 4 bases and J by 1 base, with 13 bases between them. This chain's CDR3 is CSAKIGGPNTEAFF. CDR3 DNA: TGCAGTGCTAAGATCGGGGGACCGAACACTGAAGCTTTCTTT.

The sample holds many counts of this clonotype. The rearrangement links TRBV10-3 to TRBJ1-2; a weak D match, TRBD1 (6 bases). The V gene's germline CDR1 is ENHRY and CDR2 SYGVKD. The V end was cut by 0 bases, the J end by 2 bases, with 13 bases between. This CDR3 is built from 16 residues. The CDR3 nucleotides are TGTGCCATCAGTGAGTCGGGAGAAGACAGGAACTATGGCTACACCTTC. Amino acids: CAISESGEDRNYGYTF.

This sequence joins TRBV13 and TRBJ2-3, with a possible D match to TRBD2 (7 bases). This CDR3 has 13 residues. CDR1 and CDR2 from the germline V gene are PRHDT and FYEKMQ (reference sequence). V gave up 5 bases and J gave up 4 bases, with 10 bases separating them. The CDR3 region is CASSGGAPDTQYF. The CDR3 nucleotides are TGTGCCAGCAGCGGGGGGGCTCCAGATACGCAGTATTTT.

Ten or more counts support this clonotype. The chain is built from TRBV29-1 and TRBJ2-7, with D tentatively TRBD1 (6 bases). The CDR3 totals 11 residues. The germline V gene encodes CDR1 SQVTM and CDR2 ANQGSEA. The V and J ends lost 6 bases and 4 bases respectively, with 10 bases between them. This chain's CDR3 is CSVRTVYEQYF. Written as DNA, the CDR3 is TGCAGCGTCCGGACAGTTTACGAGCAGTACTTC.

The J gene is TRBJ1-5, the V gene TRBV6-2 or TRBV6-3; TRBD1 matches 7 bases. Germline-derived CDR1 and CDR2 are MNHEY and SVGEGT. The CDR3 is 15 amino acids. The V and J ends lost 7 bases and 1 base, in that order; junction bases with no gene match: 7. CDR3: CASTRGKVSNQPQHF. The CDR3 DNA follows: TGTGCCAGCACCAGGGGGAAAGTCAGCAATCAGCCCCAGCATTTT.

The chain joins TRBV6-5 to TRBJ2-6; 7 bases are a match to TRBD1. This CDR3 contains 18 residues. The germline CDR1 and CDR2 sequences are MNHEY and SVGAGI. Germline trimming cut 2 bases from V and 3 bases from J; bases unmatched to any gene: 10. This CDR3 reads CASSYGRGGVFGANVLTF. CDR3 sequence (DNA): TGTGCCAGCAGTTACGGGAGAGGGGGCGTGTTTGGGGCCAACGTCCTGACTTTC.

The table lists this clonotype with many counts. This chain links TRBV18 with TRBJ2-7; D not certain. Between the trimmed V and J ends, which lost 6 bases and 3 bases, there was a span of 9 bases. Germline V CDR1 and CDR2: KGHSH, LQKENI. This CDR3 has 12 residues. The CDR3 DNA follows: TGTGCCAGCTCTCCCGACAACTACGAGCAGTACTTC. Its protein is CASSPDNYEQYF.

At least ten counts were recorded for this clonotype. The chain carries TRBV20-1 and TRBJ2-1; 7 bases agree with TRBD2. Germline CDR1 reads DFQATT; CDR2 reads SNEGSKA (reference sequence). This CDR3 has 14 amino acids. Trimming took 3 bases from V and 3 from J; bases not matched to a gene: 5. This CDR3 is CSARILAVYNEQFF. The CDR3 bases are TGCAGTGCTAGGATTCTAGCGGTCTACAATGAGCAGTTCTTC.

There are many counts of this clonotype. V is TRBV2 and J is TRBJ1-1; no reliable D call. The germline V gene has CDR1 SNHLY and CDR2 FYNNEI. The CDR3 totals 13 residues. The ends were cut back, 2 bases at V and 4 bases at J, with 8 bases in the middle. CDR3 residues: CASSEFRGTEAFF. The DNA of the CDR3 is TGTGCCAGCAGTGAATTTCGGGGCACTGAAGCTTTCTTT.

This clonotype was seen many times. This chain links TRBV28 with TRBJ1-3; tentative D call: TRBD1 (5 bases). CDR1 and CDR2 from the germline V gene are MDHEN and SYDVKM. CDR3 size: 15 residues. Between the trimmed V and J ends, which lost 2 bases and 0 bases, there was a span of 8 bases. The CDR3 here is CASSLRQTSGNTIYF. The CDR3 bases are TGTGCCAGCAGTTTACGACAGACCTCTGGAAACACCATATATTTT.

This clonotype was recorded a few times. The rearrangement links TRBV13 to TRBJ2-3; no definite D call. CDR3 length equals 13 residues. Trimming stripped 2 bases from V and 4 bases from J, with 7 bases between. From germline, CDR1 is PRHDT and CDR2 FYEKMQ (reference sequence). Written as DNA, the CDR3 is TGTGCCAGCAGCTTATTTTTGTCAGATACGCAGTATTTT. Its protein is CASSLFLSDTQYF.

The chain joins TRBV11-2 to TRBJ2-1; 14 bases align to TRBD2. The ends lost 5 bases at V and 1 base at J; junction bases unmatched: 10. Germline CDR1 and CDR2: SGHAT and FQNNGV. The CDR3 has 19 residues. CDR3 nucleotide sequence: TGTGCCAGCAGCCGAACATGGACTAGCGGGGGGAAGTCCTACAATGAGCAGTTCTTC. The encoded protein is CASSRTWTSGGKSYNEQFF.

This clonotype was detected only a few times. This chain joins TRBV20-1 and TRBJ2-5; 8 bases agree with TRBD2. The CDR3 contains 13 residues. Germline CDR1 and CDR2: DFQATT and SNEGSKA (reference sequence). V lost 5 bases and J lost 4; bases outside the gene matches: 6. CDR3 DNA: TGCAGTGCTTCCGCGGGGGGCCCAGAGACCCAGTACTTC. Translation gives CSASAGGPETQYF.

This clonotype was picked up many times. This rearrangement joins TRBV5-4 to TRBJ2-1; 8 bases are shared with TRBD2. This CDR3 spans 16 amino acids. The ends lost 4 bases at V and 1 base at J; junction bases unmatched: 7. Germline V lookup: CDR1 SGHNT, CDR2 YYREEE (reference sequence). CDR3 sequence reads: CASSVGGAGSYNEQFF. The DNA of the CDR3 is TGTGCCAGCAGCGTCGGGGGGGCCGGATCCTACAATGAGCAGTTCTTC. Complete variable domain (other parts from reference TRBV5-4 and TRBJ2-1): ETGVTQSPTHLIKTRGQQVTLRCSSQSGHNTVSWYQQALGQGPQFIFQYYREEENGRGNFPPRFSGLQFPNYSSELNVNALELDDSALYLCASSVGGAGSYNEQFFGPGTRLTVL.

CDR3 DNA sequence: TGTGCCAGCAGCCGGACGGAGAACTATGGCTACACCTTC. This sequence encodes CASSRTENYGYTF. The V gene is TRBV12-3 or TRBV12-4, the J gene TRBJ1-2; D unclear. Trimming stripped 6 bases from V and 2 bases from J, with 10 bases between. The CDR3 contains 13 residues.

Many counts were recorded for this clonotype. CDR3: CSVEAGQGAGEQFF. CDR3 DNA: TGCAGCGTTGAGGCCGGACAGGGGGCTGGTGAGCAGTTCTTC. The V and J genes are TRBV29-1 and TRBJ2-1, with TRBD1 matching 11 bases. Germline-derived CDR1 and CDR2 are SQVTM and ANQGSEA. Germline trimming cut 3 bases from V and 9 bases from J; bases unmatched to any gene: 7. CDR3 size: 14 residues.

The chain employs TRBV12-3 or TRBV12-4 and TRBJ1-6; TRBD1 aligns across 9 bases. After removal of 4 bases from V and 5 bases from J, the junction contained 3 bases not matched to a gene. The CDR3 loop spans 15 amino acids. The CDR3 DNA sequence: TGTGCCAGCAGTTACAGGGGGCGGGATAATTCACCCCTCCACTTT. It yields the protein CASSYRGRDNSPLHF.